The sequence of this T cell receptor beta chain was determined in a study of control samples from healthy donors and cancer patients. The repertoire was sequenced with immunoSEQ multiplex PCR; TCRdb's copy has only in-frame clones and lacks some. Found here are under 75,000 clones, 70% to 90% of them singletons; the top ten hold roughly 6%. Germline lookup yields CDR1 SGHRS and CDR2 YFSETQ. V lost 0 bases and J 5 bases, leaving 14 bases between the germline ends. The CDR3 consists of 15 residues. The sequence derives from a man between 35 and 55 years old in good health. Sequenced sample: blood. The chain employs TRBV5-1 and TRBJ2-5, with D tentatively TRBD1 (7 bases). CDR3 DNA: TGCGCCAGCAGCTTGGACAGGGGAGGATTTGAGACCCAGTACTTC. Translated, it gives CASSLDRGGFETQYF.